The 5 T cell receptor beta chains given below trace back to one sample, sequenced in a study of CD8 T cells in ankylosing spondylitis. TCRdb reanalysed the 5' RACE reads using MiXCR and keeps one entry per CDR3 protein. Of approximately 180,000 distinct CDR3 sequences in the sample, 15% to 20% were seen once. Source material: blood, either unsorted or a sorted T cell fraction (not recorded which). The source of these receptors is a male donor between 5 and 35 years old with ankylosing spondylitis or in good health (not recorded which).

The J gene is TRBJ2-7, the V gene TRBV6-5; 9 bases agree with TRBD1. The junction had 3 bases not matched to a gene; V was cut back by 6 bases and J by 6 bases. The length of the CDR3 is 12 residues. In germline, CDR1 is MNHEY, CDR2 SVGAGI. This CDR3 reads CASRPDRGEQYF. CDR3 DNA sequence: TGTGCCAGCAGACCGGACAGGGGCGAGCAGTACTTC.

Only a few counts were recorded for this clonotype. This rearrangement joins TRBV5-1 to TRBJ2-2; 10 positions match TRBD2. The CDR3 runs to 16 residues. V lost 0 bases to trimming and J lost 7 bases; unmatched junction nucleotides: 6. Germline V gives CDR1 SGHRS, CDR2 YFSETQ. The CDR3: CASSLALAGVHGELFF. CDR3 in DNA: TGCGCCAGCAGCTTGGCTCTAGCGGGAGTTCACGGGGAGCTGTTTTTT.

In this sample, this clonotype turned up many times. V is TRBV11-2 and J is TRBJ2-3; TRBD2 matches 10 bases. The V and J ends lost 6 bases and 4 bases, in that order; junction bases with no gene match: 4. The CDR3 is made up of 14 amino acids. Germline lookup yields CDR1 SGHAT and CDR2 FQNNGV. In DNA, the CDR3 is TGTGCCAGCAGAACCCTAGCGGGAGCAGATACGCAGTATTTT. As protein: CASRTLAGADTQYF.

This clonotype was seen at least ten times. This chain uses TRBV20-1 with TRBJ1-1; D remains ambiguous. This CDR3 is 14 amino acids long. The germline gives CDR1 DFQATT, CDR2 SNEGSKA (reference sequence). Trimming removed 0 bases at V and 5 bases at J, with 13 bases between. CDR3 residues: CSARDGSLGTEAFF. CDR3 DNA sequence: TGCAGTGCTAGAGATGGGTCGTTAGGTACTGAAGCTTTCTTT.

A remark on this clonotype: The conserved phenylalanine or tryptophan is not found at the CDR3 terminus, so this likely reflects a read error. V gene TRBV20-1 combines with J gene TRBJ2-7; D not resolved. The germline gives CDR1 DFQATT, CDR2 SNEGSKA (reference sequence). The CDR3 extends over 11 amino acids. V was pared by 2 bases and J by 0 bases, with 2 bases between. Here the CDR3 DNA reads TGCAGTGCTAGAACCTCCTACGAGCAGTACTGC. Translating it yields CSARTSYEQYC.